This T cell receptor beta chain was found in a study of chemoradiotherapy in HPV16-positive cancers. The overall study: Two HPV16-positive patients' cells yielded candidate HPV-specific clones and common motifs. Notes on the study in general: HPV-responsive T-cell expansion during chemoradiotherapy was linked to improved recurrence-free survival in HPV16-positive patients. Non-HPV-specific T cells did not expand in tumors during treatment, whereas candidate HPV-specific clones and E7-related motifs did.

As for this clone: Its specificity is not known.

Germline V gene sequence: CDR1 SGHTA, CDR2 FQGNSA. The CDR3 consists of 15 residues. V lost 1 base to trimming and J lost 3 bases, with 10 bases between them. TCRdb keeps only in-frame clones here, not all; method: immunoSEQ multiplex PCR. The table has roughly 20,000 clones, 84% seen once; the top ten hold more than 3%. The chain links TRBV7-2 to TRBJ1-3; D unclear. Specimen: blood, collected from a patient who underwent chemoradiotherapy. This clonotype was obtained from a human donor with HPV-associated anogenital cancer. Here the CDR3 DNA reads TGTGCCAGCAGCTTAGTCATTGGCAATGGAAACACCATATATTTT. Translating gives CASSLVIGNGNTIYF.